This paragraph covers one T cell receptor (beta chain) sequence. Its cognate antigen is unknown. PCR was performed using 60 Vbeta and 13 Jbeta primers. Clones were read by immunoSEQ multiplex PCR, and TCRdb kept only the in-frame ones, dropping some. The table has around 75,000 clones, more than 75% seen once. Trimming took off 0 bases at V and 0 bases at J, with 9 bases between the two ends. The CDR3 has 15 amino acids. Germline CDR1 is MNHEY and CDR2 is SVGAGI. The data stem from a study of cytomegalovirus exposure and HLA in healthy donors. Overall study context: About 85 million unique TCR sequences came from HLA-typed donors in an early release. Broader study findings: The authors listed roughly 150 TCR beta chains as cytomegalovirus-associated. The authors later found HLA-associated TCR beta chains more clonally expanded than equally common others. Available immune exposure information covered CMV serostatus only.

The clonotype originates from a man in his forties in good health and CMV-seronegative. The sample was PBMCs. The chain employs TRBV6-5 and TRBJ2-7; D might be TRBD1 (5 bases). The CDR3 nucleotides read TGTGCCAGCAGTTACTCGACAGAGAGCTCCTACGAGCAGTACTTC. This codes for CASSYSTESSYEQYF.